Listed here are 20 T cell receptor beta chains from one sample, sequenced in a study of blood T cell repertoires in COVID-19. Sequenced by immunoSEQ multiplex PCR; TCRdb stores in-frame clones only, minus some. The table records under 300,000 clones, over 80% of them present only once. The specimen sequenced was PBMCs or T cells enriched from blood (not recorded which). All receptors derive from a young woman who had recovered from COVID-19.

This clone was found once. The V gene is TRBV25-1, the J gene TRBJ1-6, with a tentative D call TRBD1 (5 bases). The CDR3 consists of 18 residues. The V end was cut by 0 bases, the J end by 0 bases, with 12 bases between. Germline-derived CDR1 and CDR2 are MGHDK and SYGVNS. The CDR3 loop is CASSEYSQGLSYNSPLHF. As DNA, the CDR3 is TGTGCCAGCAGTGAATATTCGCAGGGCCTCTCCTATAATTCACCCCTCCACTTT.

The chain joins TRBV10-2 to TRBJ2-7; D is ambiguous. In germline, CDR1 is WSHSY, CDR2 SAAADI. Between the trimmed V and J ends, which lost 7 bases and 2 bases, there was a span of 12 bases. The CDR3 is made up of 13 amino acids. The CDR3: CASTSQAPYEQYF. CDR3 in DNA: TGCGCCAGCACATCTCAGGCCCCCTACGAGCAGTACTTC.

Here the CDR3 reads CASSRNDRNTEAFF. CDR3 nucleotides: TGTGCCAGCAGCCGAAACGACAGGAACACTGAAGCTTTCTTT. The rearrangement uses TRBV4-2 and TRBJ1-1; weak D call: TRBD1 (5 bases). Germline V lookup: CDR1 LGHNA, CDR2 YNFKEQ. The CDR3 has 14 amino acids. The V and J ends lost 4 bases and 1 base respectively, with 10 bases between them.

CDR3 sequence (DNA): TGTGCCAGCTCACCGAATACACCAGGGACTGGGGCCAACGTCCTGACTTTC. This codes for CASSPNTPGTGANVLTF. The rearrangement links TRBV18 to TRBJ2-6; D might be TRBD1 (5 bases). The germline V gene has CDR1 KGHSH and CDR2 LQKENI. The V end was cut by 3 bases, the J end by 2 bases, with 14 bases between. The CDR3 is made up of 17 amino acids.

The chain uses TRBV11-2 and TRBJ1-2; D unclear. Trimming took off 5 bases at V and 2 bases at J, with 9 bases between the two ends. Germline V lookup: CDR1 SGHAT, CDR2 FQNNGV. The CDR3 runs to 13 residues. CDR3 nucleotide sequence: TGTGCCAGCAGCCCCGATCGGAACTATGGCTACACCTTC. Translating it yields CASSPDRNYGYTF.

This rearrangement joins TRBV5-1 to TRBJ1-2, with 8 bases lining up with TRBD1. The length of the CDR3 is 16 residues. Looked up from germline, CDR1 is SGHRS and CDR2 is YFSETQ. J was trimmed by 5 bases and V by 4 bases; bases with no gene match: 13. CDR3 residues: CASSPMSGQVLYGYTF. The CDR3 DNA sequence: TGCGCCAGCAGCCCCATGTCGGGACAGGTCCTTTATGGCTACACCTTC.

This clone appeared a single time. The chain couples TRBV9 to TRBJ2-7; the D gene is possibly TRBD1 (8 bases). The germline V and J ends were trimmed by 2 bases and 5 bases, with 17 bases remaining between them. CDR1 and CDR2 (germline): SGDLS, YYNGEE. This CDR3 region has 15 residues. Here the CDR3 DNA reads TGTGCCAGCAGCGTCAGCGGACAGGGAGGGAACGAGCAGTACTTC. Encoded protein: CASSVSGQGGNEQYF.

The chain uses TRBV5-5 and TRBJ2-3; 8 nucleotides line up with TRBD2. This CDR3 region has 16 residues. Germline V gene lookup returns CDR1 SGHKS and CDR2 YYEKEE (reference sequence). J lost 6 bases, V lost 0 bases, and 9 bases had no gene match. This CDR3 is CASSLELSGGRDTQYF. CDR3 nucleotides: TGTGCCAGCAGCTTGGAGTTGAGCGGGGGCCGTGATACGCAGTATTTT. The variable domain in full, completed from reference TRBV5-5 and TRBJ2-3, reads DAGVTQSPTHLIKTRGQQVTLRCSPISGHKSVSWYQQVLGQGPQFIFQYYEKEERGRGNFPDRFSARQFPNYSSELNVNALLLGDSALYLCASSLELSGGRDTQYFGPGTRLTVL.

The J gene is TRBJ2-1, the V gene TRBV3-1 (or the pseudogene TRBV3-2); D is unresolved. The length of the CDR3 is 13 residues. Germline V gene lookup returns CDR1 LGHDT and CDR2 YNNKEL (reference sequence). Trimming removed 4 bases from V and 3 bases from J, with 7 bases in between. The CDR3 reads CASSRRNYNEQFF. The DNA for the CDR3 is TGTGCCAGCAGCCGGAGAAACTACAATGAGCAGTTCTTC.

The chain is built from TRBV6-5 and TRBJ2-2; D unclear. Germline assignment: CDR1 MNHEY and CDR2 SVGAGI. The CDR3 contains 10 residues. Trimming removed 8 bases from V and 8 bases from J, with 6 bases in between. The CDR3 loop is CASLPGELFF. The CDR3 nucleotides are TGTGCCAGCCTACCGGGGGAGCTGTTTTTT.

Written as DNA, the CDR3 is TGCGCCAGCAGGACAGGGGACAATTCACCCCTCCACTTT. This sequence encodes CASRTGDNSPLHF. The rearrangement joins TRBV5-1 to TRBJ1-6, with TRBD1 matching 8 bases. V was pared by 5 bases and J by 7 bases, with 2 bases of the junction left unmatched. Germline V gene lookup returns CDR1 SGHRS and CDR2 YFSETQ. This CDR3 comprises 13 residues. The full variable domain, with the rest looked up from reference TRBV5-1 and TRBJ1-6, is KAGVTQTPRYLIKTRGQQVTLSCSPISGHRSVSWYQQTPGQGLQFLFEYFSETQRNKGNFPGRFSGRQFSNSRSEMNVSTLELGDSALYLCASRTGDNSPLHFGNGTRLTVT.

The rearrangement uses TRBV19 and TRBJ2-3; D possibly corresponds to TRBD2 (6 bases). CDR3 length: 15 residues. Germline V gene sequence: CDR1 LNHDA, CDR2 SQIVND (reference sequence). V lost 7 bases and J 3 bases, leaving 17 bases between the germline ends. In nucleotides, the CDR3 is TGTGCCAGTACCTCCGGACCTGGGAGGACAGATACGCAGTATTTT. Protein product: CASTSGPGRTDTQYF.

The CDR3 DNA follows: TGTGCCAGCTCACCATTAGCGGATGGTGGGCTCGGGAGGGTAGAAGCTTTCTTT. It yields the protein CASSPLADGGLGRVEAFF. J is TRBJ1-1 and V is TRBV18; D not resolved. The CDR3 spans 18 residues. The germline V gene encodes CDR1 KGHSH and CDR2 LQKENI. The V end lost 2 bases, the J end lost 8 bases, and 27 bases lay between the germline ends.

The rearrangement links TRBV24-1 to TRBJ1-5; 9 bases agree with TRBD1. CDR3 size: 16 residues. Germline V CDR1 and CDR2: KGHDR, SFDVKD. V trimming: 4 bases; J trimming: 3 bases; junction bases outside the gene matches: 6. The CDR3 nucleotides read TGTGCCACCAGTGACCGGGGACAGGGAGACAATCAGCCCCAGCATTTT. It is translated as CATSDRGQGDNQPQHF.

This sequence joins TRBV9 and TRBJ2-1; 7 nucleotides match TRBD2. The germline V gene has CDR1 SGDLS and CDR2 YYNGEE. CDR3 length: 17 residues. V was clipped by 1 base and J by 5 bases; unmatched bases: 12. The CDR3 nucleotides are TGTGCCAGCAGCGTACCCAAGGGGAGGGGAGGGGACAATGAGCAGTTCTTC. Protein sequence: CASSVPKGRGGDNEQFF. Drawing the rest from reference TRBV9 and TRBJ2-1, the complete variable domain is DSGVTQTPKHLITATGQRVTLRCSPRSGDLSVYWYQQSLDQGLQFLIQYYNGEERAKGNILERFSAQQFPDLHSELNLSSLELGDSALYFCASSVPKGRGGDNEQFFGPGTRLTVL.

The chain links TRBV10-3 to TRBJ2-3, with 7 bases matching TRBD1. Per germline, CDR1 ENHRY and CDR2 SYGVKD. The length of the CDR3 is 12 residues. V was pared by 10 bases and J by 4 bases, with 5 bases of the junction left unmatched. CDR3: CATKGGPDTQYF. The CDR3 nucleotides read TGTGCCACCAAAGGGGGCCCAGATACGCAGTATTTT.

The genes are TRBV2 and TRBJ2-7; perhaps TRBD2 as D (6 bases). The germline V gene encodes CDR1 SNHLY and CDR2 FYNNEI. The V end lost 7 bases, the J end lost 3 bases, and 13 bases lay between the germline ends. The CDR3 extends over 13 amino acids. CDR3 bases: TGTGCCAGCATCGACGGGGGAGGCTACGAGCAGTACTTC. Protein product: CASIDGGGYEQYF.

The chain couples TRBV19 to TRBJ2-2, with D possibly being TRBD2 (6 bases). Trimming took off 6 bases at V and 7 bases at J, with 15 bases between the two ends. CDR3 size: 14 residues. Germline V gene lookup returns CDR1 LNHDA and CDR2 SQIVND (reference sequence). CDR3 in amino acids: CASRETSSIGELFF. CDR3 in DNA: TGTGCCAGTAGAGAGACTAGTAGTATCGGGGAGCTGTTTTTT.

CDR3 sequence: CASGNGGQSLWSYTF. CDR3 sequence (DNA): TGTGCCAGTGGGAATGGGGGACAGAGTCTATGGAGCTACACCTTC. The chain uses TRBV27 and TRBJ1-2; the match to TRBD1 covers 7 bases. The V segment lost 9 bases and the J segment 9 bases; nucleotides outside the gene matches: 19. Looked up from germline, CDR1 is MNHEY and CDR2 is SMNVEV (reference sequence). This CDR3 is built from 15 residues.

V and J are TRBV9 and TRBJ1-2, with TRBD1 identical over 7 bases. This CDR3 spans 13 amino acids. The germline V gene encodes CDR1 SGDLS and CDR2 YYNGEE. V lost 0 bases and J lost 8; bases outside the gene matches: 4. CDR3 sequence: CASSVEQGIGYTF. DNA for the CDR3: TGTGCCAGCAGCGTAGAACAGGGGATAGGCTACACCTTC.